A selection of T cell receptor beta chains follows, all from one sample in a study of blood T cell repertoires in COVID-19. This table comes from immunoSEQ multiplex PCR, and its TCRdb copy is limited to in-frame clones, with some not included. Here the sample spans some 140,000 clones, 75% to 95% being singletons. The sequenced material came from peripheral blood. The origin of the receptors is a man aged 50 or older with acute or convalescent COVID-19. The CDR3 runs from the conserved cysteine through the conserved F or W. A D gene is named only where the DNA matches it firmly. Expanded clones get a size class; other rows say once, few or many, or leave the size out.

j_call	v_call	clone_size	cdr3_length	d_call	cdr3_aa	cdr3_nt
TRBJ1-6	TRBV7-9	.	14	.	CASSLGDNHFTLHF	TGTGCCAGCAGCTTAGGGGACAACCACTTCACCCTCCACTTT
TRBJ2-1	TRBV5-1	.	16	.	CASSLVSSGGYNEQFF	TGCGCCAGCAGCTTGGTTTCGAGCGGAGGCTACAATGAGCAGTTCTTC
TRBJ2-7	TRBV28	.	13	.	CASSLLLSYEQYF	TGTGCCAGCAGTTTATTATTGAGCTACGAGCAGTACTTC
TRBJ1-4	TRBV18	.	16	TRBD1	CASSPGQGSTNEKLFF	TGTGCCAGCTCACCGGGACAGGGGTCAACTAATGAAAAACTGTTTTTT
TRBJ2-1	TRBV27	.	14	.	CASSSHYGEFEQFF	TGTGCCAGCAGTTCGCACTACGGGGAATTTGAGCAGTTCTTC
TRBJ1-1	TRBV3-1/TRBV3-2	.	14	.	CASSPLTARVKAFF	TGTGCCAGCTCCCCCCTCACCGCCCGGGTGAAAGCTTTCTTT
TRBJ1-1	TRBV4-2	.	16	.	CASSQDRRTKNTEAFF	TGTGCCAGCAGCCAAGATCGAAGGACAAAAAACACTGAAGCTTTCTTT
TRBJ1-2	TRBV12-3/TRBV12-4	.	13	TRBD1	CASSPGQGFGYTF	TGTGCCAGCAGCCCCGGACAGGGATTTGGCTACACCTTC
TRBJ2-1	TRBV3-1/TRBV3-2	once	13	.	CASSQGAGNEQFF	TGTGCCAGCAGCCAGGGGGCAGGGAATGAGCAGTTCTTC
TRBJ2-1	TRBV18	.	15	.	CASSPSAVGYNEQFF	TGTGCCAGCTCACCTTCAGCGGTGGGGTACAATGAGCAGTTCTTC